In its sample, the clone carrying this T cell receptor beta chain ranks as medium-sized. What it binds is unknown. Every isolated RNA sample was fully reverse transcribed, so sequencing captured expressed TCRB transcripts. Generated by immunoSEQ multiplex PCR, the TCRdb table keeps only in-frame clones and is missing some. The table has 400,000 or so clones, 8.5% to 10% seen once; the top ten hold approximately 0.55%. The data originate from a study of beta chain features in type 1 diabetes. Whole-study findings and limits: Over-representation of high TCR-expressing cells was a possible consequence of cDNA sequencing. Significant though moderate, a shortening of TCRB CDR3s appeared in all four CD4+ subsets of Type 1 diabetes patients.

This CDR3 is built from 13 residues. Trimming removed 2 bases from V and 5 bases from J, with 10 bases in between. Germline CDR1 and CDR2: SGHTA and FQGNSA. The sample comprised central memory CD4+ T cells from blood. The chain uses TRBV7-2 and TRBJ2-7, with D possibly being TRBD1 (6 bases). The receptor was derived from a man aged 25-45 years with type 1 diabetes. CDR3 loop: CASSLQGTDEQYF. The CDR3, as DNA: TGTGCCAGCAGCTTACAGGGGACCGACGAGCAGTACTTC.